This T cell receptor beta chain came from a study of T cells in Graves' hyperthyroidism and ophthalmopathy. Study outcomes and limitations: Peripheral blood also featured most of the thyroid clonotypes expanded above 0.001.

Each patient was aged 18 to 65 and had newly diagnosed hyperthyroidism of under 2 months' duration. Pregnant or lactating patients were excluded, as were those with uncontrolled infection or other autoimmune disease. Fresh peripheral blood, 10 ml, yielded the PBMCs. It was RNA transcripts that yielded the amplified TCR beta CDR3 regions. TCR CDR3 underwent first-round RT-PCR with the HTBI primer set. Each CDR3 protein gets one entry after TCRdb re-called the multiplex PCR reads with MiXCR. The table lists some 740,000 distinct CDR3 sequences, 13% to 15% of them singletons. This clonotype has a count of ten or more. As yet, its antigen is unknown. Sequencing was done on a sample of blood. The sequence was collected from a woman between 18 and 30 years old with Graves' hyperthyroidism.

The DNA of the CDR3 is TGTGCCAGCAGGGGGGGGACAGAGAACACCGGGGAGCTGTTTTTT. This translates into CASRGGTENTGELFF. The V and J genes are TRBV5-6 and TRBJ2-2; either TRBD1 or TRBD2 may supply D (7 bases each). The V end was cut by 5 bases, the J end by 1 base, with 12 bases between. There are 15 residues in the CDR3. CDR1 SGHDT and CDR2 YYEEEE come from the germline V gene.